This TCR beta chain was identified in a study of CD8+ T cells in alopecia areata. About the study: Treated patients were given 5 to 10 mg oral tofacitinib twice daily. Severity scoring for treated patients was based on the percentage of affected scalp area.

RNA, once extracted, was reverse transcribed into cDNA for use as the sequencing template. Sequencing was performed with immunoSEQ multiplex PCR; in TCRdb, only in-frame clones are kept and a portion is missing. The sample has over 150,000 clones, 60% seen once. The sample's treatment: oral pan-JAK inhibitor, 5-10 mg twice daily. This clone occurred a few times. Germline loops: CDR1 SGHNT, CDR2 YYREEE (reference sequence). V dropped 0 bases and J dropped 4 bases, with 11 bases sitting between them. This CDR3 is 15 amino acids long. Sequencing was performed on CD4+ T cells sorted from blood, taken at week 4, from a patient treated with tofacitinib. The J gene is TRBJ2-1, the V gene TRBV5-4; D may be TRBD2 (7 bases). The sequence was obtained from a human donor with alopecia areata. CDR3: CASSLEGGPYNEQFF. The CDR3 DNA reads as TGTGCCAGCAGCTTGGAGGGGGGGCCATACAATGAGCAGTTCTTC.